This T cell receptor beta chain originates from a study of Graves' ophthalmopathy and Graves' hyperthyroidism. About this clonotype: The target antigen is unknown.

The sequenced template was RNA, covering the TCR beta CDR3 region. RT-PCR was first run with HTBI primers, then multiplex PCR in a second round. TCRdb re-called the multiplex PCR reads with MiXCR, one entry per CDR3 protein. Of about 50,000 distinct CDR3 sequences in the sample, approximately 50% are singletons; the top ten hold roughly 4.3%. CDR3 length: 12 amino acids. Germline V gene data show CDR1 as SNHLY and CDR2 as FYNNEI. Trimming at V came to 5 bases and at J to 9 bases, leaving 4 bases not matched to a gene. Study results and limitations: As the model predicted ophthalmopathy progression, it achieved a sensitivity of less than 71% and a specificity of 72% to 80%.

The clonotype originates from an adult woman with Graves' ophthalmopathy. The gene calls are TRBV2 and TRBJ1-2, with 9 bases lining up with TRBD1. The sequenced sample was peripheral blood. CDR3 DNA: TGTGCCAGCAGTCCGGGACAGGGCCGCTACACCTTC. Translated, it gives CASSPGQGRYTF.